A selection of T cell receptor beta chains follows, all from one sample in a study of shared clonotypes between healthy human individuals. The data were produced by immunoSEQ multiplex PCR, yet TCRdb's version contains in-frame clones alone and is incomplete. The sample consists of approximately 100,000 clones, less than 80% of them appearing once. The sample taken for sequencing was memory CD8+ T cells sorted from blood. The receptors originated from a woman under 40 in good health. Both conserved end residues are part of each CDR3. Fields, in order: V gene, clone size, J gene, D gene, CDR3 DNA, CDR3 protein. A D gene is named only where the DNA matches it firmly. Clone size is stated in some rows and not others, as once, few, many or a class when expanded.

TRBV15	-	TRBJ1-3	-	TGTGCCACCAGCCGGGGGTGGGGGCCTGGAAACACCATATATTTT	CATSRGWGPGNTIYF
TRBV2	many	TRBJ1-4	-	TGTGCCAGCAGTAGTCTTTTTGACAGCCACAATGAAAAACTGTTTTTT	CASSSLFDSHNEKLFF
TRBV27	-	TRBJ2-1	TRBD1	TGTGCCAGCAGTTTACCTGCGACAGGGGGCTTAAATGAGCAGTTCTTC	CASSLPATGGLNEQFF
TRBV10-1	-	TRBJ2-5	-	TGCGCCAGCAGCCGGAGTTTCCAAGAGACCCAGTACTTC	CASSRSFQETQYF
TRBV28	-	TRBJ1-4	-	TGTGCCAGCAGTGGGTGGGCCGTTAATGAAAAACTGTTTTTT	CASSGWAVNEKLFF
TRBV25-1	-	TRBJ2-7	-	TGTGCCAGCAGGACGGACGGACTCTACGAGCAGTACTTC	CASRTDGLYEQYF
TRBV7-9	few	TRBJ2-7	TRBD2	TGTGCCAGCAGCTTCGGACTAGCGGATTCCTACGAGCAGTACTTC	CASSFGLADSYEQYF
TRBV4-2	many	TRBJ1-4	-	TGTGCCAGCAGCCACGGACGGGACGCTGAAAAACTGTTTTTT	CASSHGRDAEKLFF
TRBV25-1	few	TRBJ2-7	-	TGTGCCAGCAGTGCTATCGCGGGATGGGACGAGCAGTACTTC	CASSAIAGWDEQYF
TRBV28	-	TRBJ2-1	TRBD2	TGTGCCAGCAGGTCGACTAGCGGGAGGGTCTATGAGCAGTTCTTC	CASRSTSGRVYEQFF
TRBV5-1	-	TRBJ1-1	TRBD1	TGCGCCAGCAGCTTGGTCCACAGGGGGCGGAACACTGAAGCTTTCTTT	CASSLVHRGRNTEAFF
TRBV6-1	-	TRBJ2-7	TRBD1	TGTGCCAGTCACCCGGGTGGGACAGGGTCCAACGAGCAGTACTTC	CASHPGGTGSNEQYF
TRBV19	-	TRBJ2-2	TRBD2	TGTGCCAGTAAAAGGGTACTAGCGGGAGTTAGTACCGGGGAGCTGTTTTTT	CASKRVLAGVSTGELFF
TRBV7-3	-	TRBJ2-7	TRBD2	TGTGCCAGCAGCTCCATAGCGGGAGCCCCCTCGTCGCAGTACTTC	CASSSIAGAPSSQYF
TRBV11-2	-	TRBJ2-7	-	TGTGCCAGCAGCTTAAGGGGGGGTCGAACCTACGAGCAGTACTTC	CASSLRGGRTYEQYF
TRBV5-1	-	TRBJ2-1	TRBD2	TGCGCCAGCAGCTATAGCGGGAGGGCCGGGAATGAGCAGTTCTTC	CASSYSGRAGNEQFF
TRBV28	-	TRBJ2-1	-	TGTGCCAGCTCCAGGTTGAGGGCCTCGTGGGTTCAGTTCTTC	CASSRLRASWVQFF
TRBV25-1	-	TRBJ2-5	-	TGTGCCAGCAGTGAACCGGGACCAAGCCAAGAGACCCAGTACTTC	CASSEPGPSQETQYF
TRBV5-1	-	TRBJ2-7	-	TGCGCCAGCAGCTTGGTCGACGAGCAGTACTTC	CASSLVDEQYF
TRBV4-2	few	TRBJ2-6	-	TGTGCCAGCAGCCAAGATCGGAGTACTGGGGCCAACGTCCTGACTTTC	CASSQDRSTGANVLTF
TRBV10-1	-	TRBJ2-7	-	TGCGCCAGCAGTGATCGGGGGGCTAGCGACGAGCAGTACTTC	CASSDRGASDEQYF
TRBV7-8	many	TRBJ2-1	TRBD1	TGTGCCAGCAGATTAGACAGGGGGCCGGGACAAGAGCAGTTCTTC	CASRLDRGPGQEQFF
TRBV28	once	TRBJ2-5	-	TGTGCCAGCAGTCCGGGACGGTTTAAAGAGACCCAGTACTTC	CASSPGRFKETQYF
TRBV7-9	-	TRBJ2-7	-	TGTGCCAGCAGCCCGTCGAACTACGAGCAGTACTTC	CASSPSNYEQYF
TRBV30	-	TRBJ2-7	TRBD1	TGTGCCTGGAGTCCACCAGGACAGGTCTACGAGCAGTACTTC	CAWSPPGQVYEQYF
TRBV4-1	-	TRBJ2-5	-	TGTGCCAGCAGCCAAGTCACAGAGGCCCAGTACTTC	CASSQVTEAQYF
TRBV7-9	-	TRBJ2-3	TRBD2	TGTGCCAGCAGCGTAACGACTAGCGGAGGTTGGGATACGCAGTATTTT	CASSVTTSGGWDTQYF
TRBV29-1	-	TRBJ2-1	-	TGCAGCGTTGCGGGGACAATCCAGCAGTTCTTC	CSVAGTIQQFF
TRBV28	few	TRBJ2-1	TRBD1	TGTGCCAGCAGTTTGACTATTACGGGACAGCGGTTCTTC	CASSLTITGQRFF
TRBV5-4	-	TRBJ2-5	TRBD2	TGTGCCAGCAGCACTAGCGGGAGAAAGACCCAGTACTTC	CASSTSGRKTQYF
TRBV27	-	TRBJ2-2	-	TGTGCCAGCAGAGGGATAGGTGGGGCCGGGGAGCTGTTTTTT	CASRGIGGAGELFF
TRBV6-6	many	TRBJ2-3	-	TGTGCCAGCAGGGAACAGGCCCAAGATACGCAGTATTTT	CASREQAQDTQYF